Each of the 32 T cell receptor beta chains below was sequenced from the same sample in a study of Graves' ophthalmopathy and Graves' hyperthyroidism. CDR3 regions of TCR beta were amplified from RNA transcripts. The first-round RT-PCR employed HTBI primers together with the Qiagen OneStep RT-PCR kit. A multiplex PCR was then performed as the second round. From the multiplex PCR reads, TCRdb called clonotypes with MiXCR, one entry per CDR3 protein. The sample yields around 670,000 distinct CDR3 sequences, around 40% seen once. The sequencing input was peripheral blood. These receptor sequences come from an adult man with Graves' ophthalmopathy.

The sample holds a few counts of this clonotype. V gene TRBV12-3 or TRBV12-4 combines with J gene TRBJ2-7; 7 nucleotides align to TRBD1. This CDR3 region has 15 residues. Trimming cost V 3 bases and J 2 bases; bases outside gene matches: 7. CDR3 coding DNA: TGTGCCAGCAGTTTTCACAGGGGATGGACCTACGAGCAGTACTTC. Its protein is CASSFHRGWTYEQYF.

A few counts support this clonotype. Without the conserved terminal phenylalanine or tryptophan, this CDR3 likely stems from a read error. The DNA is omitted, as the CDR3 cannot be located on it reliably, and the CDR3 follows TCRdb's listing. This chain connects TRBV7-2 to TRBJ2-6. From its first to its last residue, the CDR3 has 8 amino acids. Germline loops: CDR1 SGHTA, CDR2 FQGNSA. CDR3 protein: CASSLALG.

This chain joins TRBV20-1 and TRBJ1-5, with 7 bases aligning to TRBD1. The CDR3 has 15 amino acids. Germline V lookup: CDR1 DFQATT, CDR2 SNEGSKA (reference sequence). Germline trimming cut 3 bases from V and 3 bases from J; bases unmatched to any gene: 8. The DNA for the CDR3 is TGCAGTGCTAGCAACAGGGGCGAGGACAATCAGCCCCAGCATTTT. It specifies CSASNRGEDNQPQHF.

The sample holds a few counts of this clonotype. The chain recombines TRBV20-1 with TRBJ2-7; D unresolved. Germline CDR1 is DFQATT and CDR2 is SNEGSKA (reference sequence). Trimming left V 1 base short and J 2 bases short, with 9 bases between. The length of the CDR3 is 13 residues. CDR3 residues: CSARAVKTYEQYF. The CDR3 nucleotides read TGCAGTGCTAGAGCCGTAAAAACCTACGAGCAGTACTTC.

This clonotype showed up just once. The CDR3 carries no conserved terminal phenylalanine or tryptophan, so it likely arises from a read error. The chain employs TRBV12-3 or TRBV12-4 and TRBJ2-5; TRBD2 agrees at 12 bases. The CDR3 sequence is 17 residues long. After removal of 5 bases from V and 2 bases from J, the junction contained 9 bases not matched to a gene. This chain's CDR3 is CASSEMLAGGPQETQYV. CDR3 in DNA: TGTGCCAGCAGTGAGATGCTAGCGGGAGGGCCTCAAGAGACCCAGTACGTC.

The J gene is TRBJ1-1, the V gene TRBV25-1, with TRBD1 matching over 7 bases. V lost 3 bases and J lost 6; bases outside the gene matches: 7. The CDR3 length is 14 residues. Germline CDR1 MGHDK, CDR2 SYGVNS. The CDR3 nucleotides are TGTGCCAGCAGTGACCAGGGGGGGTCGGCTGAAGCTTTCTTT. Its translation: CASSDQGGSAEAFF. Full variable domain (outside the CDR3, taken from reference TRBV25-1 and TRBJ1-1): EADIYQTPRYLVIGTGKKITLECSQTMGHDKMYWYQQDPGMELHLIHYSYGVNSTEKGDLSSESTVSRIRTEHFPLTLESARPSHTSQYLCASSDQGGSAEAFFGQGTRLTVV.

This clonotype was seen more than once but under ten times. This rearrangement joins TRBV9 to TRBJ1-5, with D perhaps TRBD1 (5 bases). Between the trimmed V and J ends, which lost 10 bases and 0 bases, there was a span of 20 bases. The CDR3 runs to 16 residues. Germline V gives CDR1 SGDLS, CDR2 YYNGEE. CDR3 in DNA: TGTGCCGTACAAACGGGACGGTCGGGTAGCAATCAGCCCCAGCATTTT. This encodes CAVQTGRSGSNQPQHF.

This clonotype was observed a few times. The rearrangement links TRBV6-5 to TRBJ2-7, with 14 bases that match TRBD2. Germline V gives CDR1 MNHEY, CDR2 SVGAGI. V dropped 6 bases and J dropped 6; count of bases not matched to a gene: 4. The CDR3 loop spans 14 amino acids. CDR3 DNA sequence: TGTGCCAGCAGACCCGGGACTAGCGGGGGCGAGCAGTACTTC. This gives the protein CASRPGTSGGEQYF.

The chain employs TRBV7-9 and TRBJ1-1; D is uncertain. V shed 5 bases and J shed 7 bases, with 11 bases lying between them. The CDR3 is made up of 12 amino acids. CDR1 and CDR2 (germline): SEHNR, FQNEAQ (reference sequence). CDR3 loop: CASSRGGNEAFF. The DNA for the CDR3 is TGTGCCAGCAGCCGTGGCGGCAATGAAGCTTTCTTT.

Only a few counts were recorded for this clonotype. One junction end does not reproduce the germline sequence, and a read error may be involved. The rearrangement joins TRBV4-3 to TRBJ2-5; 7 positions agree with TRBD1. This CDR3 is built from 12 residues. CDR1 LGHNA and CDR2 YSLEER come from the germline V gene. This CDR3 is CASSQGTGPHHF. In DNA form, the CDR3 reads TGCGCCAGCAGCCAAGGGACAGGACCCCACCACTTC.

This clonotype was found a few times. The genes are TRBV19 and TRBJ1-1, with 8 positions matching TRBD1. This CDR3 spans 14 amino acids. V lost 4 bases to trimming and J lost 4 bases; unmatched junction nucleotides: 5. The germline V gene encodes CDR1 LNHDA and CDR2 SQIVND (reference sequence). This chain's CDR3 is CASSTQGAGTEAFF. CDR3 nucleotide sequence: TGTGCCAGTAGTACCCAGGGGGCGGGCACTGAAGCTTTCTTT.

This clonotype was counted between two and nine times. This CDR3 reads CASSVIQGLNTEAFF. For the CDR3, the DNA is TGTGCCAGCAGCGTTATACAGGGTCTGAACACTGAAGCTTTCTTT. The rearrangement uses TRBV11-2 and TRBJ1-1, with D possibly matching TRBD1 (6 bases). CDR3 length: 15 amino acids. In germline, CDR1 is SGHAT, CDR2 FQNNGV. V lost 5 bases to trimming and J lost 0 bases, with 13 bases between them.

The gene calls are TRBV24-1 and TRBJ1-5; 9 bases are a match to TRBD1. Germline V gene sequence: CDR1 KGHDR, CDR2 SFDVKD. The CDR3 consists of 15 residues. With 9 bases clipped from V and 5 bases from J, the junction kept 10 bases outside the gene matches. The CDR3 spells CATSSSRTGDQPQHF. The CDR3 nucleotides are TGTGCCACCTCATCCTCCAGGACAGGGGATCAGCCCCAGCATTTT.

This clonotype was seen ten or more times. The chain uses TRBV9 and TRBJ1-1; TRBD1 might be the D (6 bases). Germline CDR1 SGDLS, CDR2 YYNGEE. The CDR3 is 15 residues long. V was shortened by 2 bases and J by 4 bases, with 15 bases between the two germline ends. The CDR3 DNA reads TGTGCCAGCAGCGTTGCACAGGGTCAGGGCACTGAAGCTTTCTTT. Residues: CASSVAQGQGTEAFF.

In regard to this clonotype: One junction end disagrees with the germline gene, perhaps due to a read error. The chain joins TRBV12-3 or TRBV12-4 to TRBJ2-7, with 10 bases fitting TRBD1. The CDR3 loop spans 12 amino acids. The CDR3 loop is CGSRQGANEQYF. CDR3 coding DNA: TGTGGCAGCAGACAGGGGGCCAACGAGCAGTACTTC.

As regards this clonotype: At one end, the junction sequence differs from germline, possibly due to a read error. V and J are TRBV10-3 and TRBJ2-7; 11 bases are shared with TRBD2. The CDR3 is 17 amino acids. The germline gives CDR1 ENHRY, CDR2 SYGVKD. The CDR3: CASSEWTSGLISYEQYF. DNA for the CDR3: TGTGCCAGCAGTGAATGGACTAGCGGGTTGATATCCTACGAGCAGTACTTC.

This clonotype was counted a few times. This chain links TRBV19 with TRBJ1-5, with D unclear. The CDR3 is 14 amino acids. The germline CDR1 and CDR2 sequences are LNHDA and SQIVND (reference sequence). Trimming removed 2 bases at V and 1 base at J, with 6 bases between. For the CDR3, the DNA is TGTGCCAGTAGTATATTTGGAAGCAATCAGCCCCAGCATTTT. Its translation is CASSIFGSNQPQHF.

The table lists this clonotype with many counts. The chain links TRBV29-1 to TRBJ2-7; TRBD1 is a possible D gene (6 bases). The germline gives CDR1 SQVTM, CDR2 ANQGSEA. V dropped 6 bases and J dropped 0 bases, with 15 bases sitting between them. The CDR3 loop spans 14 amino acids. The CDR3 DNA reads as TGCAGCGTGTGGTGGACAGAACCCTCCTACGAGCAGTACTTC. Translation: CSVWWTEPSYEQYF.

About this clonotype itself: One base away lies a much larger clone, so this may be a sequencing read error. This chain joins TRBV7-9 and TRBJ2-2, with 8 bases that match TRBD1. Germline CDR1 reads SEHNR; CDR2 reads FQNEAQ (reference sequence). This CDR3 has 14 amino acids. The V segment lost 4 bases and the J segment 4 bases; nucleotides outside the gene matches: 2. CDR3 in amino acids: CASSWTGTTGELFF. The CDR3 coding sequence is TGTGCCAGCAGCTGGACAGGGACCACCGGGGAGCTGTTTTTT.

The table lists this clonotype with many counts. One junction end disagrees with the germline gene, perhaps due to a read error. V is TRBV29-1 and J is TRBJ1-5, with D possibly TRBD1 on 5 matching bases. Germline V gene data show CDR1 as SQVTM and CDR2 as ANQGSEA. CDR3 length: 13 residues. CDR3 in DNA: TGCAGCGTCCGGGACGGCCCCAATCAGTCCCAGCATTTT. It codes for CSVRDGPNQSQHF. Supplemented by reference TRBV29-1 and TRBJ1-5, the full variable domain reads SAVISQKPSRDICQRGTSLTIQCQVDSQVTMMFWYRQQPGQSLTLIATANQGSEATYESGFVIDKFPISRPNLTFSTLTVSNMSPEDSSIYLCSVRDGPNQSQHFGDGTRLSIL.

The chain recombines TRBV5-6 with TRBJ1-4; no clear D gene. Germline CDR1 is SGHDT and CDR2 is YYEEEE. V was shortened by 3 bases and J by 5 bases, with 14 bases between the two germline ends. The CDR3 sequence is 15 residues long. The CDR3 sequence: CASSSITDLNEKLFF. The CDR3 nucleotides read TGTGCCAGCAGCTCCATCACGGACCTAAATGAAAAACTGTTTTTT.

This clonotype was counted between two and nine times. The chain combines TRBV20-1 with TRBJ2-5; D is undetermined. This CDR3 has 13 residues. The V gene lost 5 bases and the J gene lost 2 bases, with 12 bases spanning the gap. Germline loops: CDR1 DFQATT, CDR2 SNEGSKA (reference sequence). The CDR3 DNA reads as TGCAGTGCTTATTACTCTGTACAAGAGACCCAGTACTTC. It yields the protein CSAYYSVQETQYF.

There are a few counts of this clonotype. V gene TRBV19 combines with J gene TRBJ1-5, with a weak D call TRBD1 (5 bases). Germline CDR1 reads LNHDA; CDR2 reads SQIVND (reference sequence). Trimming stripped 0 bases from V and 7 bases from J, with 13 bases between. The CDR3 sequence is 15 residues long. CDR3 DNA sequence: TGTGCCAGTAGTATAGATCAGAGGGGCCGGCAGCCCCAGCATTTT. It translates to CASSIDQRGRQPQHF.

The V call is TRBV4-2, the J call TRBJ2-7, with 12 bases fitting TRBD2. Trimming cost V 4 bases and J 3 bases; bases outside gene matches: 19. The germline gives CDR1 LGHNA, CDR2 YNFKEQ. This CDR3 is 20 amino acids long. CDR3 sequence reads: CASSPGRTSGRRVGGYEQYF. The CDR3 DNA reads TGTGCCAGCAGCCCCGGCCGAACTAGCGGGAGGCGAGTGGGGGGCTACGAGCAGTACTTC.

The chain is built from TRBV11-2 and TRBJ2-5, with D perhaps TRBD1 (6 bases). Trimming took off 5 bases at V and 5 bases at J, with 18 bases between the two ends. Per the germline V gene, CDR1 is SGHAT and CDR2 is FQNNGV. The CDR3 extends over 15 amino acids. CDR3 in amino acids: CASSAHTGSTETQYF. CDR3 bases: TGTGCCAGCAGCGCCCATACAGGGAGTACGGAGACCCAGTACTTC.

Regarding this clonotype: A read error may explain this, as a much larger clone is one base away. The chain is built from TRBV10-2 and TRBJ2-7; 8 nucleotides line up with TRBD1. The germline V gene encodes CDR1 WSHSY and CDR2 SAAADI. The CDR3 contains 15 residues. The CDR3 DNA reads TGCGTCAGCTCGGACAAGCGGACAGGGAGGTCGGCCCAGTACTTC. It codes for CVSSDKRTGRSAQYF.

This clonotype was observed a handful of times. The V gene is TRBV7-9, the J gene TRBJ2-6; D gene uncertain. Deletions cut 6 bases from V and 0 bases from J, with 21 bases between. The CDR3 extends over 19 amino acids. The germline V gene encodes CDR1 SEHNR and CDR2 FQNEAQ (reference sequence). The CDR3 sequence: CASSYLRPRVPSGANVLTF. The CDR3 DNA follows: TGTGCCAGCAGTTACTTGCGCCCTCGGGTTCCCTCTGGGGCCAACGTCCTGACTTTC.

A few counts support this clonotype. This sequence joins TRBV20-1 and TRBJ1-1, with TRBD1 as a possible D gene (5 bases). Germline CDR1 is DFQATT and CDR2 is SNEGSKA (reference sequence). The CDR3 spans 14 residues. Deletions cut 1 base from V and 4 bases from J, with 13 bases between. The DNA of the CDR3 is TGCAGTGCTAGAGCGATGGGGGGTGTCACTGAAGCTTTCTTT. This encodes CSARAMGGVTEAFF.

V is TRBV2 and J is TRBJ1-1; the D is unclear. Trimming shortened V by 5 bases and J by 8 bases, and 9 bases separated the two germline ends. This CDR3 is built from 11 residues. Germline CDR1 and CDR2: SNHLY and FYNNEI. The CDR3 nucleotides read TGTGCCAGCAGTAACCCAGCCGAAGCTTTCTTT. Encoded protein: CASSNPAEAFF. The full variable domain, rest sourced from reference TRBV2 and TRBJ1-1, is EPEVTQTPSHQVTQMGQEVILRCVPISNHLYFYWYRQILGQKVEFLVSFYNNEISEKSEIFDDQFSVERPDGSNFTLKIRSTKLEDSAMYFCASSNPAEAFFGQGTRLTVV.

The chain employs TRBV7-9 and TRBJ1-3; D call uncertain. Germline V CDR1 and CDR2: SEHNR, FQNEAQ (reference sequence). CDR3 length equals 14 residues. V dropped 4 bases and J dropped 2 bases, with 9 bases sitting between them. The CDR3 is CASSSRLTGNTIYF. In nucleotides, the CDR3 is TGTGCCAGCAGCTCGCGACTAACTGGAAACACCATATATTTT.

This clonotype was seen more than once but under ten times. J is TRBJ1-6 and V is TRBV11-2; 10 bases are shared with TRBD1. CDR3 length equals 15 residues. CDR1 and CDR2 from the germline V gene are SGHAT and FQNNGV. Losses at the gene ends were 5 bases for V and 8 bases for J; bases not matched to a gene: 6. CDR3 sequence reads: CASSRDRGYDSPLHF. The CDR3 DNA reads TGTGCCAGCAGCCGGGACAGGGGTTACGATTCACCCCTCCACTTT.

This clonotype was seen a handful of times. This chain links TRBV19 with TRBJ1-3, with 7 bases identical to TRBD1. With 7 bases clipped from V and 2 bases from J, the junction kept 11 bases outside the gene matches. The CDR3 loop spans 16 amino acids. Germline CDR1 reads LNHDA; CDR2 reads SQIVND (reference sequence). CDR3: CASIGSRQGTGNTIYF. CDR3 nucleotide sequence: TGTGCCAGTATTGGGAGCCGACAGGGCACTGGAAACACCATATATTTT.